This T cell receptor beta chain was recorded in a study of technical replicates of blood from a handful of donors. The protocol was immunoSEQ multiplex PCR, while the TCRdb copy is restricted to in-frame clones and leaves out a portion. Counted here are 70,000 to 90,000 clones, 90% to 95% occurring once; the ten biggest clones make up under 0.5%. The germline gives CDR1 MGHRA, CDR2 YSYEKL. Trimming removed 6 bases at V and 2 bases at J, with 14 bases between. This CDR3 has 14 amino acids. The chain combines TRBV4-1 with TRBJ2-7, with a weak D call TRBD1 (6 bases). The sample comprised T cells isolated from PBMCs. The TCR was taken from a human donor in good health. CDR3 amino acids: CASRPADRAYEQYF. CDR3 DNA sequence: TGCGCCAGCAGGCCGGCGGACAGAGCCTACGAGCAGTACTTC.